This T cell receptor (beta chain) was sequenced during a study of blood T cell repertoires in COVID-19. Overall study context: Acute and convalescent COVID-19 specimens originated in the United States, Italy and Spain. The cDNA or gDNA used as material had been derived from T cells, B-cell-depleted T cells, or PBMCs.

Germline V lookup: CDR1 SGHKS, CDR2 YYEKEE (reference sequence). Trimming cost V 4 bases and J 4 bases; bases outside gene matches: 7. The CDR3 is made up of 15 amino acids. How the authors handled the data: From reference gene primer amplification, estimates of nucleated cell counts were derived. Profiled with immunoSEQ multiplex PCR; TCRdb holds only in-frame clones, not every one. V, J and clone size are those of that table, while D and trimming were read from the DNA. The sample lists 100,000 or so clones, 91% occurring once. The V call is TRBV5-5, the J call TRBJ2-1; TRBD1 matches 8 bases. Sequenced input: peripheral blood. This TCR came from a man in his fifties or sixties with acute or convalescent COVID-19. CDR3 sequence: CASSLRDRSYNEQFF. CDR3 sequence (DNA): TGTGCCAGCAGCCTAAGGGACAGGTCATACAATGAGCAGTTCTTC. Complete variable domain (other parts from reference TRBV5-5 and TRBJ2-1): DAGVTQSPTHLIKTRGQQVTLRCSPISGHKSVSWYQQVLGQGPQFIFQYYEKEERGRGNFPDRFSARQFPNYSSELNVNALLLGDSALYLCASSLRDRSYNEQFFGPGTRLTVL.